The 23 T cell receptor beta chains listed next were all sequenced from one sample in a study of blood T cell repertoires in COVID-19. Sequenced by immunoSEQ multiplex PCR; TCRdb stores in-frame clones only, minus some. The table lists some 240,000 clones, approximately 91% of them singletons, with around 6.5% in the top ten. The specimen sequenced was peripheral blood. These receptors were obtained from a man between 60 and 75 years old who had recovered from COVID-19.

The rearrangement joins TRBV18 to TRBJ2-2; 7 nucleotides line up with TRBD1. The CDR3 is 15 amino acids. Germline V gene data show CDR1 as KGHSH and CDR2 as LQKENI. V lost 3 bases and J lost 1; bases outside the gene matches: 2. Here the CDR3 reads CASSPGQRNTGELFF. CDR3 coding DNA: TGTGCCAGCTCACCGGGACAGCGGAACACCGGGGAGCTGTTTTTT.

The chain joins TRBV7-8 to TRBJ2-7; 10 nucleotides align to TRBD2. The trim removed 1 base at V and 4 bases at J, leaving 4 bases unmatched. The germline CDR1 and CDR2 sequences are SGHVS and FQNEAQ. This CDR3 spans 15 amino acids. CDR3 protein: CASSLGLAGVYEQYF. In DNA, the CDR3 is TGTGCCAGCAGCTTAGGGCTAGCGGGAGTGTACGAGCAGTACTTC.

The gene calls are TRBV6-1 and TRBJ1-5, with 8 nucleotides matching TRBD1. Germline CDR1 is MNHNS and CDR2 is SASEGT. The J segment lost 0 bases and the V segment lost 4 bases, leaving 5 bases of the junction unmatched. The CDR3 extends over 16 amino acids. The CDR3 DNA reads TGTGCCAGCAGTGTAACCGGGACAGGTAGCAATCAGCCCCAGCATTTT. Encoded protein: CASSVTGTGSNQPQHF.

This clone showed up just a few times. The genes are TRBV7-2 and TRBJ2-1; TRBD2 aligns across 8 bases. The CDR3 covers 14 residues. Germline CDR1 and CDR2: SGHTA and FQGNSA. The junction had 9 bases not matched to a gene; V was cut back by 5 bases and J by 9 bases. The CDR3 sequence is CASSLTGGRVEQFF. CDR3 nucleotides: TGTGCCAGCAGCCTGACGGGGGGGCGTGTTGAGCAGTTCTTC. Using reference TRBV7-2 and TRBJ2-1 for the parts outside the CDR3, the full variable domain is GAGVSQSPSNKVTEKGKDVELRCDPISGHTALYWYRQSLGQGLEFLIYFQGNSAPDKSGLPSDRFSAERTGGSVSTLTIQRTQQEDSAVYLCASSLTGGRVEQFFGPGTRLTVL.

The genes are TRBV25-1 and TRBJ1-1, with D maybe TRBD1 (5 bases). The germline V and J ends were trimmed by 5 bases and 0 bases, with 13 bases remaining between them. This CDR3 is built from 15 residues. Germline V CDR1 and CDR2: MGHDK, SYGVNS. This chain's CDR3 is CASSPMGGMNTEAFF. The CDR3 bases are TGTGCCAGCAGTCCGATGGGGGGTATGAACACTGAAGCTTTCTTT.

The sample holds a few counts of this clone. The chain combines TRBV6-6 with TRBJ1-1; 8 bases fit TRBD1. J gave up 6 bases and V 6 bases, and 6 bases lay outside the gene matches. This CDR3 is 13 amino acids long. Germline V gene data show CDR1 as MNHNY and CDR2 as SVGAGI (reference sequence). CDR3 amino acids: CASRATGAPEAFF. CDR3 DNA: TGTGCCAGCAGGGCGACAGGGGCCCCTGAAGCTTTCTTT.

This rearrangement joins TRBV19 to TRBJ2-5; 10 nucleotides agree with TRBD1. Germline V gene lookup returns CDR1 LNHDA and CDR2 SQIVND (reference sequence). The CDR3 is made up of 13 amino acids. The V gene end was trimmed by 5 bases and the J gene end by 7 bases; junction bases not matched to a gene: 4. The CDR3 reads CASSGTGARTQYF. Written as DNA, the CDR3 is TGTGCCAGTAGTGGGACAGGGGCGAGGACCCAGTACTTC.

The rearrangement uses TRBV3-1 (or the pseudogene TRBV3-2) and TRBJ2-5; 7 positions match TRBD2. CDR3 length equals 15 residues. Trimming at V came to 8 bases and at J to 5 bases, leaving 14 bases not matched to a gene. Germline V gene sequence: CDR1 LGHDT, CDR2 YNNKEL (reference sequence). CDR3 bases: TGTGCCAGCGGGAGAGGGATAGCGGGTATTGAGACCCAGTACTTC. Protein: CASGRGIAGIETQYF.

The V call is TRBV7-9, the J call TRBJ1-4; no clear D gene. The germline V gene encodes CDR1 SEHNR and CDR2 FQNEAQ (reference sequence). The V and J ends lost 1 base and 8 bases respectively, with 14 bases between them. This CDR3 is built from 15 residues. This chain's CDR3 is CASSLEAAVGEKLFF. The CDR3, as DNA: TGTGCCAGCAGCTTAGAGGCCGCGGTTGGGGAAAAACTGTTTTTT. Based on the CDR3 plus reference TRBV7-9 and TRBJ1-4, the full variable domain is DTGVSQNPRHKITKRGQNVTFRCDPISEHNRLYWYRQTLGQGPEFLTYFQNEAQLEKSRLLSDRFSAERPKGSFSTLEIQRTEQGDSAMYLCASSLEAAVGEKLFFGSGTQLSVL.

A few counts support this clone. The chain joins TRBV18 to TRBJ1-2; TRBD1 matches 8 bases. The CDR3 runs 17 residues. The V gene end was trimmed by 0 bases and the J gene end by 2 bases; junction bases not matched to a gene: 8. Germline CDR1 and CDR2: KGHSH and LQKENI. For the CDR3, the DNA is TGTGCCAGCTCACCACCGGAGACAGGGGTGGCGAACTATGGCTACACCTTC. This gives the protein CASSPPETGVANYGYTF.

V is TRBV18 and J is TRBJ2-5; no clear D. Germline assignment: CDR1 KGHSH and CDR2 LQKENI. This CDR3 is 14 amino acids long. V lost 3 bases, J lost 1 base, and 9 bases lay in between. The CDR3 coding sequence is TGTGCCAGCTCACCGGTCAGGTCCCAAGAGACCCAGTACTTC. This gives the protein CASSPVRSQETQYF. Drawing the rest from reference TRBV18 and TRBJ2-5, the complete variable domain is NAGVMQNPRHLVRRRGQEARLRCSPMKGHSHVYWYRQLPEEGLKFMVYLQKENIIDESGMPKERFSAEFPKEGPSILRIQQVVRGDSAAYFCASSPVRSQETQYFGPGTRLLVL.

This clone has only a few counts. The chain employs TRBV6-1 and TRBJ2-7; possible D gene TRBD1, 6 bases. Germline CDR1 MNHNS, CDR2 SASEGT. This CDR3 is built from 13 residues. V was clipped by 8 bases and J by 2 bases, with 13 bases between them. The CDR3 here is CASLSDSTYEQYF. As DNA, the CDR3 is TGTGCCAGCCTCTCGGACAGTACCTACGAGCAGTACTTC.

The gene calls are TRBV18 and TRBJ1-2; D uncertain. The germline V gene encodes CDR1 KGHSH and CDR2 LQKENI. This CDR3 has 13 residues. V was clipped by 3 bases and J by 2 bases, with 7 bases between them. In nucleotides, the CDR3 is TGTGCCAGCTCACCCGACACCAACTATGGCTACACCTTC. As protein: CASSPDTNYGYTF.

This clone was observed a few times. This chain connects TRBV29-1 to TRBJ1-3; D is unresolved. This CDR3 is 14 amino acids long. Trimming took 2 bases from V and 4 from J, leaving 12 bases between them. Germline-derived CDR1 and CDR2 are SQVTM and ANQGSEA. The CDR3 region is CSVEIPTGGNTIYF. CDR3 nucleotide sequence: TGCAGCGTTGAAATCCCGACGGGAGGAAACACCATATATTTT.

CDR3 amino acids: CASALAGASDTQYF. CDR3 bases: TGCGCCAGCGCCCTAGCGGGGGCCTCAGATACGCAGTATTTT. The chain joins TRBV4-1 to TRBJ2-3; 10 nucleotides line up with TRBD2. V lost 8 bases, J lost 4 bases, and 6 bases stayed unmatched. CDR1 and CDR2 from the germline V gene are MGHRA and YSYEKL. This CDR3 region has 14 residues.

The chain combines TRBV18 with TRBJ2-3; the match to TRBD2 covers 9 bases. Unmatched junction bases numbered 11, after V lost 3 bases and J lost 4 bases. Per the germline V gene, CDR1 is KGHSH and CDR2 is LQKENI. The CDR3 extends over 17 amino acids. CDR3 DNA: TGTGCCAGCTCACCGAGTGGTGTGCGGGGGGGGTCAGATACGCAGTATTTT. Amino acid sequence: CASSPSGVRGGSDTQYF. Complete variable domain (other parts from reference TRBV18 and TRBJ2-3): NAGVMQNPRHLVRRRGQEARLRCSPMKGHSHVYWYRQLPEEGLKFMVYLQKENIIDESGMPKERFSAEFPKEGPSILRIQQVVRGDSAAYFCASSPSGVRGGSDTQYFGPGTRLTVL.

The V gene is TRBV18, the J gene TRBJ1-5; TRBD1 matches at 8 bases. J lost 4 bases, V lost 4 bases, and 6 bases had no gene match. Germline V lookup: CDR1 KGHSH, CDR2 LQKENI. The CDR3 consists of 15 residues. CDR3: CASSLGQGGNQPQHF. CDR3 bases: TGTGCCAGCTCACTAGGACAGGGTGGTAATCAGCCCCAGCATTTT.

CDR3 in DNA: TGTGCCATCAGAGAACAGGGGCCAGATACGCAGTATTTT. Protein: CAIREQGPDTQYF. The chain carries TRBV10-3 and TRBJ2-3; 7 bases match TRBD1. The ends lost 6 bases at V and 4 bases at J; junction bases unmatched: 4. The CDR3 is 13 residues long. CDR1 and CDR2 (germline): ENHRY, SYGVKD.

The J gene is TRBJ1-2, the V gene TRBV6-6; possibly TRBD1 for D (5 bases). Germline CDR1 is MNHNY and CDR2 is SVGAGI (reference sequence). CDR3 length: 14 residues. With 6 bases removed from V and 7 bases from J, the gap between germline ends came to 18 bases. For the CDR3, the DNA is TGTGCCAGCAGCCTCCCGGAGGGGTGGGGTGGCTACACCTTC. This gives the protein CASSLPEGWGGYTF.

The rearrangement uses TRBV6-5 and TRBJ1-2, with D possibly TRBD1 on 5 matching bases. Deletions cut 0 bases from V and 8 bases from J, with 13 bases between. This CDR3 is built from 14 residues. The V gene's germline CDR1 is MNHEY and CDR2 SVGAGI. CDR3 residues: CASSYSGEGRGYTF. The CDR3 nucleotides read TGTGCCAGCAGTTACTCAGGGGAGGGAAGGGGCTACACCTTC.

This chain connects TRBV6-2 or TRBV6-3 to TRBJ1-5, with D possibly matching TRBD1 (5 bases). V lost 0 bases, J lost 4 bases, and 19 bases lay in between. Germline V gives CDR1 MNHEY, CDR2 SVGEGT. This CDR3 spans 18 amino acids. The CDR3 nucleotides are TGTGCCAGCAGTTACTCCCCCTTCTCAGGGTTTTTTAATCAGCCCCAGCATTTT. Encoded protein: CASSYSPFSGFFNQPQHF.

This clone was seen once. DNA of the CDR3: TGTGCCAGCTCACCAATCACAGGGTCTGGGGCCAACGTCCTGACTTTC. This sequence encodes CASSPITGSGANVLTF. The J gene is TRBJ2-6, the V gene TRBV18; D may be TRBD1 (6 bases). The CDR3 is made up of 16 amino acids. V shed 2 bases and J shed 1 base, with 9 bases lying between them. CDR1 and CDR2 from the germline V gene are KGHSH and LQKENI.

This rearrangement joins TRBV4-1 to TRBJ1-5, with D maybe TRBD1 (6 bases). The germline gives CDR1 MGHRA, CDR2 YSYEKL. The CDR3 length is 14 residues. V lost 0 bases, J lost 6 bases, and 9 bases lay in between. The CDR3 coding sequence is TGCGCCAGCAGCCAAGAACAGGGCGCTCAGCCCCAGCATTTT. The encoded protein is CASSQEQGAQPQHF.